The 18 T cell receptor beta chains given below trace back to one sample, sequenced in a study of cytomegalovirus exposure and HLA in healthy donors. 60 Vbeta and 13 Jbeta primers were used in PCR. Profiling relied on immunoSEQ multiplex PCR, and the TCRdb table lists in-frame clones only, not all of them. The profile covers 55,000 to 70,000 clones, with 74% appearing a single time and approximately 12% taken by the ten largest. The sequencing input was PBMCs. All receptors come from a woman in her sixties in good health and CMV-seropositive.

V and J are TRBV6-1 and TRBJ1-2; D might be TRBD1 (5 bases). CDR1 and CDR2 (germline): MNHNS, SASEGT. The CDR3 length is 14 residues. V gave up 1 base and J gave up 4 bases, with 10 bases separating them. CDR3 region: CASSEGQGGYGYTF. DNA for the CDR3: TGTGCCAGCAGTGAAGGCCAGGGTGGCTATGGCTACACCTTC.

In regard to this clone: One junction end disagrees with the germline gene, perhaps due to a read error. J is TRBJ2-2 and V is TRBV7-7; possible D gene TRBD2, 6 bases. Per the germline V gene, CDR1 is SSHAT and CDR2 is FNYEAQ (reference sequence). This CDR3 is 14 amino acids long. Here the CDR3 reads CASSLGLPSGELFF. CDR3 coding DNA: TGTGCTAGCAGCTTAGGACTACCAAGCGGGGAGCTGTTTTTT.

The chain joins TRBV6-4 to TRBJ2-7, with 8 nucleotides matching TRBD1. The CDR3 spans 14 residues. Germline V CDR1 and CDR2: MRHNA, SNTAGT. With 3 bases clipped from V and 4 bases from J, the junction kept 5 bases outside the gene matches. The CDR3 loop reads CASSEGRGPYEQYF. CDR3 DNA: TGTGCCAGCAGTGAGGGCAGGGGGCCTTACGAGCAGTACTTC.

The rearrangement uses TRBV10-3 and TRBJ1-5, with TRBD1 matching over 7 bases. V trimming: 6 bases; J trimming: 2 bases; junction bases outside the gene matches: 10. This CDR3 has 16 residues. In germline, CDR1 is ENHRY, CDR2 SYGVKD. The CDR3 DNA is TGTGCCATCAGCAAGGACAGGCAGTCGGGCAATCAGCCCCAGCATTTT. Amino acids: CAISKDRQSGNQPQHF.

In DNA, the CDR3 is TGTGCCAGCAGCCAAACAGGCTCCGACACTGAAGCTTTCTTT. Its translation is CASSQTGSDTEAFF. This sequence joins TRBV4-2 and TRBJ1-1, with a possible D match to TRBD1 (5 bases). CDR3 length: 14 amino acids. Trimming took off 2 bases at V and 3 bases at J, with 10 bases between the two ends. Germline V lookup: CDR1 LGHNA, CDR2 YNFKEQ.

The rearrangement links TRBV14 to TRBJ1-2; 8 bases are a match to TRBD1. The V segment lost 1 base and the J segment 4 bases; nucleotides outside the gene matches: 5. The germline CDR1 and CDR2 sequences are SGHDN and FVKESK. The CDR3 totals 15 residues. CDR3 residues: CASSQVQGASYGYTF. CDR3 bases: TGTGCCAGCAGCCAAGTTCAGGGGGCGAGCTATGGCTACACCTTC.

J is TRBJ2-7 and V is TRBV6-1; possibly TRBD2 for D (6 bases). V was pared by 4 bases and J by 6 bases, with 25 bases between. The CDR3 is 17 amino acids. In germline, CDR1 is MNHNS, CDR2 SASEGT. The DNA of the CDR3 is TGTGCCAGCAGTGCCCGCTCGGGGGACCTAGGGTCGGGCGAGCAGTACTTC. It codes for CASSARSGDLGSGEQYF.

The chain carries TRBV6-5 and TRBJ1-2; D is perhaps TRBD1 (6 bases). The CDR3 consists of 15 residues. V dropped 7 bases and J dropped 5 bases, with 20 bases sitting between them. The germline CDR1 and CDR2 sequences are MNHEY and SVGAGI. CDR3 sequence reads: CASKAVDRTMYGYTF. The CDR3 DNA reads as TGTGCCAGCAAGGCCGTCGACAGGACAATGTATGGCTACACCTTC.

V and J are TRBV7-6 and TRBJ2-7, with D uncertain. V lost 2 bases and J 0 bases, leaving 8 bases between the germline ends. The CDR3 extends over 14 amino acids. Germline-derived CDR1 and CDR2 are SGHVS and FNYEAQ. The CDR3 protein is CASSLISNSYEQYF. The CDR3 DNA reads TGTGCCAGCAGCTTAATCAGTAACTCCTACGAGCAGTACTTC.

The CDR3 DNA is TGTGCCAGCAGCCGGGGTCAAGGGCATCCCGGGGAGCTGTTTTTT. Translating gives CASSRGQGHPGELFF. J is TRBJ2-2 and V is TRBV7-9; a possible D gene is TRBD2 (5 bases). This CDR3 comprises 15 residues. V was clipped by 5 bases and J by 6 bases, with 16 bases between them. Germline V gene lookup returns CDR1 SEHNR and CDR2 FQNEAQ (reference sequence).

This clone was picked up a small number of times. The chain employs TRBV7-6 and TRBJ1-3; 9 bases line up with TRBD1. V lost 2 bases and J lost 0; bases outside the gene matches: 11. This CDR3 spans 19 amino acids. Germline CDR1 and CDR2: SGHVS and FNYEAQ. In DNA form, the CDR3 reads TGTGCCAGCAGCTTATTTAGCGGTGGGACAGGGCCCTCTGGAAACACCATATATTTT. Its translation is CASSLFSGGTGPSGNTIYF.

V gene TRBV6-1 combines with J gene TRBJ2-3; TRBD2 aligns across 7 bases. V trimming: 7 bases; J trimming: 3 bases; junction bases outside the gene matches: 10. The CDR3 is 15 residues long. Germline V gene sequence: CDR1 MNHNS, CDR2 SASEGT. The CDR3 nucleotides are TGTGCCAGCACCGGGACTACCCCAAGGACAGATACGCAGTATTTT. Translated, it gives CASTGTTPRTDTQYF.

This clone was observed a single time. The rearrangement uses TRBV5-1 and TRBJ2-5; 9 nucleotides align to TRBD2. The germline gives CDR1 SGHRS, CDR2 YFSETQ. After removal of 3 bases from V and 3 bases from J, the junction contained 6 bases not matched to a gene. The CDR3 runs to 15 residues. The CDR3 loop reads CASSWQRGDEETQYF. CDR3 DNA sequence: TGCGCCAGCAGCTGGCAGCGGGGGGATGAAGAGACCCAGTACTTC.

This clone was seen just once. The chain joins TRBV5-1 to TRBJ1-2; TRBD1 might be the D (6 bases). This CDR3 region has 13 residues. Germline V gene data show CDR1 as SGHRS and CDR2 as YFSETQ. Trimming took 4 bases from V and 4 from J, leaving 11 bases between them. CDR3: CASSEGQTYGYTF. DNA for the CDR3: TGCGCCAGCAGCGAGGGACAAACCTATGGCTACACCTTC.

The V gene is TRBV30, the J gene TRBJ2-1; 10 bases map to TRBD2. Germline V lookup: CDR1 GTSNPN, CDR2 SVGIG (reference sequence). J was trimmed by 9 bases and V by 7 bases; bases with no gene match: 15. The CDR3 totals 15 residues. CDR3 region: CASRRKGGLAFEQFF. The DNA of the CDR3 is TGTGCCTCACGAAGGAAAGGGGGACTAGCGTTTGAGCAGTTCTTC.

The chain couples TRBV6-5 to TRBJ2-7, with 12 bases aligning to TRBD2. V lost 8 bases and J lost 2; bases outside the gene matches: 7. Germline V CDR1 and CDR2: MNHEY, SVGAGI. The length of the CDR3 is 15 residues. The CDR3 region has the DNA TGTGCCAGCCAGGTAACTAGCGGGAGGACCTACGAGCAGTACTTC. Its translation: CASQVTSGRTYEQYF.

The chain has TRBV2 and TRBJ2-7, with a weak D call TRBD1 (5 bases). Trimming took off 6 bases at V and 2 bases at J, with 8 bases between the two ends. The CDR3 extends over 12 amino acids. The germline CDR1 and CDR2 sequences are SNHLY and FYNNEI. The CDR3 protein is CASRQATYEQYF. The CDR3 coding sequence is TGTGCCAGCAGACAGGCAACCTACGAGCAGTACTTC.

The rearrangement uses TRBV6-6 and TRBJ1-1, with 10 bases that match TRBD1. The CDR3 sequence is 15 residues long. CDR1 MNHNY and CDR2 SVGAGI come from the germline V gene (reference sequence). With 6 bases clipped from V and 7 bases from J, the junction kept 11 bases outside the gene matches. This CDR3 reads CASRPNPTGGLEAFF. In DNA form, the CDR3 reads TGTGCCAGCAGACCCAACCCGACAGGGGGCCTTGAAGCTTTCTTT.